This record looks at one T cell receptor (beta chain) sequence and its context. This specimen belongs to a study of cytomegalovirus exposure and HLA in healthy donors. With 60 Vbeta and 13 Jbeta primers, the PCR was carried out. Sequencing used immunoSEQ multiplex PCR; TCRdb keeps in-frame clones, though not all of them. This table has approximately 110,000 clones, about three quarters appearing once. This sequence originates from a woman in her sixties in good health and CMV-seropositive. The sample taken for sequencing was PBMCs.

CDR3 region: CAWSVGGQGRPQHF. The CDR3 DNA reads TGTGCCTGGAGTGTCGGGGGACAGGGGAGGCCCCAGCATTTT. V gene TRBV30 combines with J gene TRBJ1-5; 10 bases agree with TRBD1. The germline CDR1 and CDR2 sequences are GTSNPN and SVGIG (reference sequence). V trimming: 0 bases; J trimming: 9 bases; junction bases outside the gene matches: 5. There are 14 residues in the CDR3. Variable domain in full (rest from reference TRBV30 and TRBJ1-5): SQTIHQWPATLVQPVGSPLSLECTVEGTSNPNLYWYRQAAGRGLQLLFYSVGIGQISSEVPQNLSASRPQDRQFILSSKKLLLSDSGFYLCAWSVGGQGRPQHFGDGTRLSIL.